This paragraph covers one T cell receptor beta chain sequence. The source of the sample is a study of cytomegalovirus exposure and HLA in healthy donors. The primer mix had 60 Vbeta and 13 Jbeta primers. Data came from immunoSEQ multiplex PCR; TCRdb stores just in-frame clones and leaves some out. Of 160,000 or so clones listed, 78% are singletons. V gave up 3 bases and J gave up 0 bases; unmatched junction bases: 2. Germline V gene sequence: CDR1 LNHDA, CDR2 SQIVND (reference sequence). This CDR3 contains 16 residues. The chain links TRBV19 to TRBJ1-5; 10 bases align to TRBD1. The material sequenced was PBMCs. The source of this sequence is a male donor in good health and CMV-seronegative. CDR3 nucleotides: TGTGCCAGTAGTATCGGGACAGGGGATAGCAATCAGCCCCAGCATTTT. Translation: CASSIGTGDSNQPQHF.